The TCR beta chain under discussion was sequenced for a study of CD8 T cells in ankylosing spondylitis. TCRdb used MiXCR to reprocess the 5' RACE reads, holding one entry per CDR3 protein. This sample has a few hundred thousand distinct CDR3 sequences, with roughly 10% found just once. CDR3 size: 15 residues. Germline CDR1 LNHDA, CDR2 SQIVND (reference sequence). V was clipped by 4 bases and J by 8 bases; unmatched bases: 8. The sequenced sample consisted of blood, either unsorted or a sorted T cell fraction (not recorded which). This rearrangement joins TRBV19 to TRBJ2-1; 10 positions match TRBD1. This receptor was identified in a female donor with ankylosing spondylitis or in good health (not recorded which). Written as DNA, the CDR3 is TGTGCCAGTAGTAGCGGACAGGGGGTCATCGATGAGCAGTTCTTC. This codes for CASSSGQGVIDEQFF.